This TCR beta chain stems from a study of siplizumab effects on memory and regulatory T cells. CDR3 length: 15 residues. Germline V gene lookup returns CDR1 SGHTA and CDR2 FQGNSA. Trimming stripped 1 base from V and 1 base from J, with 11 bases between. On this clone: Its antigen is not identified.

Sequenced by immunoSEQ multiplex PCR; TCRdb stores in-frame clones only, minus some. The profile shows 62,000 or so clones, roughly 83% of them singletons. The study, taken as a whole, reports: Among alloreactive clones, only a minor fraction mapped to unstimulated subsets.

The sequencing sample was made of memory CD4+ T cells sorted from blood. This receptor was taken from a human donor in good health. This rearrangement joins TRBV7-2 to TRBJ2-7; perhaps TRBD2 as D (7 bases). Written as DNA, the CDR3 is TGTGCCAGCAGCTTAGGCGGGGGCAGGTCCTACGAGCAGTACTTC. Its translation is CASSLGGGRSYEQYF.